Included here is one TCR beta chain sequence, with context. Its matching antigen is unknown. The assay was immunoSEQ multiplex PCR, and TCRdb's table has in-frame clones only and misses some. The data contain about 2.2 million clones, 93% of them seen just once; the ten biggest clones take up about 1.7%. This sample stems from a study of shared clonotypes between healthy human individuals. Findings and limits, study-wide: Researchers found naive subsets generally carried larger estimated richness than memory subsets.

In the naive CD8 group, cells lacked CD45RO and were positively selected for CCR7, so terminally differentiated effector memory CD45RA+ cells were left out. Donors were healthy HIV-negative adults without recent acute infections or vaccinations. The source material was naive CD8+ T cells from PBMCs. This clonotype was sampled from a man aged 18 to 30 in good health. Some clones in this sample may be carry-over from other donors' samples.

The CDR3 coding sequence is TGCGCCAGCAGCTTGGTTGAGCGGGAGTCGGCAGATACGCAGTATTTT. Translation: CASSLVERESADTQYF. The chain couples TRBV5-1 to TRBJ2-3; 8 bases fit TRBD2. The CDR3 totals 16 residues. Germline CDR1 SGHRS, CDR2 YFSETQ. V was clipped by 0 bases and J by 4 bases; unmatched bases: 7.